One sample yielded the 2 T cell receptor beta chains listed below, sequenced in a study of T cell repertoires in cytomegalovirus infection. TCRdb re-analysed the reads in MiXCR, keeping a single row per CDR3 protein. Here the sample spans approximately 170,000 distinct CDR3 sequences, 17% being singletons. Specimen: CD8+ T cells from PBMCs. The receptors were sampled from a human donor in good health (CMV status not recorded). Some clones in this sample may be carry-over from other donors' samples.

The V and J genes are TRBV7-2 and TRBJ2-7; D ambiguous. CDR1 and CDR2 (germline): SGHTA, FQGNSA. The length of the CDR3 is 14 residues. V shed 4 bases and J shed 7 bases, with 17 bases lying between them. The CDR3 spells CASSSSADLREQYF. The CDR3 region has the DNA TGTGCCAGCAGCTCCTCGGCGGACCTCCGGGAGCAGTACTTC.

This clonotype was observed a handful of times. The rearrangement links TRBV6-2 or TRBV6-3 to TRBJ2-7; D may be TRBD2 (5 bases). In germline, CDR1 is MNHEY, CDR2 SVGEGT. Trimming left V 6 bases short and J 4 bases short, with 7 bases between. This CDR3 region has 11 residues. This CDR3 reads CASRSGYEQYF. As DNA, the CDR3 is TGTGCCAGCAGATCGGGGTACGAGCAGTACTTC.